This TCR beta chain emerged from a study of neurological immune-mediated disorders (dated by TCRdb to between 2019 and 2020). About the investigation overall: Among the roughly 35 multiple sclerosis patients, relapsing-remitting MS accounted for 31 and secondary progressive MS accounted for 3. Alongside PBMC samples, the set of 106 TCR-beta libraries contained longitudinal samples, technical triplicates, and paired CD4+ and CD8+ T-cell subsets that had been sorted. The cohort comprised some 71 subjects: approximately 15 HAM/TSP patients, around 34 multiple sclerosis patients and around 20 healthy controls. Using UMI-based sequencing, the study compared peripheral blood TCR-beta repertoires from patients with HTLV-I-associated myelopathy (HAM/TSP), patients with multiple sclerosis, and healthy controls.

For unsorted PBMC libraries, 2 million PBMCs were used after storage in RNAlater at -80 degrees C until RNA extraction. Multiple sclerosis patients were enrolled in a US clinical protocol under which disease progression was evaluated by magnetic resonance imaging. Peripheral blood was subjected to Ficoll-Hypaque density gradient centrifugation to isolate PBMCs, which were then cryopreserved in liquid nitrogen. The germline V end is reduced by 0 bases and the J end by 6 bases; junction bases left unmatched: 13. The CDR3 has 17 amino acids, counting the end cysteine and phenylalanine. Only CDR3 DNA is held: 51 bases, read in frame from base 1. CDR1 and CDR2, per the germline V gene (reference sequence), are DFQATT and SNEGSKA. cDNA was synthesized by template-switch 5'RACE using a primer carrying a 10-nucleotide random unique molecular identifier by which each TCR transcript was tagged. Each sequencing run produced over 190 million TCR-beta sequences covering 15-18 subjects. Total RNA was extracted with the RNeasy kit. The KAPA Real-time Library Amplification kit was used to amplify TCR-beta VDJ regions with primers for the TCR constant region and the 5'RACE anchor. Sample indexes and Illumina adaptors were added in a first PCR, after which library yield was increased in a second PCR. After Ampure bead purification, the roughly 650 bp TCR product was size-selected on a 2% E-gel SizeSelection system. Library quality was checked on a Bioanalyzer, concentration was measured with Qubit, and libraries were quantified with the Kapa Library Quantification kit before pooling. Paired-end 2 x 150 bp sequencing of the libraries was performed on an Illumina HiSeq 2500. To increase sequence diversity, roughly 24-31% phiX was spiked into each library pool. The study's own analysis went as follows. The UMI-based MiGEC pipeline processed quality-filtered reads and removed over 85% of raw TCR sequences during error correction. VDJ genes were aligned to IMGT germline references, and each clonotype was defined by a unique CDR3 amino acid sequence together with V-J genes. VDJtools evaluated clonal expansion, Shannon diversity and CDR3 relatedness (CalcPairwiseDistances, ClusterSamples); CLCbio workbench built phylogenetic trees. Using coefficient-of-variation modelling across technical triplicates, the study counted a clone as expanded if it had at least 8 unique UMIs. TCRdb ran its own pipeline on the public reads, namely fastp trimming at Q25 and MiXCR clone calling, and kept in-frame beta chains. Rows with a matching CDR3 protein are joined into one entry that keeps the most common DNA and genes. These V and J calls are TCRdb output, not the study's own analysis. Here the sample has roughly 74,000 distinct CDR3 sequences; around 5.5% occur a single time. Together, the top ten hold about 7.4% of the sample.

With respect to this clonotype: Its specific antigen is unknown. No much larger clonotype is one base removed from it; base qualities were not supplied.

Study-level results and caveats: The highest TCR clonal expansion was observed in HAM/TSP patients, whereas the lowest was observed in MS patients, even when compared with healthy controls. No identical CDR3 amino acid sequences were shared among expanded clones across subjects, suggesting private TCR-beta repertoires in all groups. The MS cluster showed no association with clinical or MRI features, and the authors stated that larger cohorts are needed. Phylogenetic analysis grouped repertoires from 18 of 34 MS patients into a cluster of related CDR3 sequences, suggesting a possible repertoire-level signature.

This receptor was taken from a man younger than 35 with multiple sclerosis. The chain uses TRBV20-1 and TRBJ2-3, with 9 junctional bases fitting TRBD2. The sample comprised PBMCs. The DNA sequence follows: TGCAGTGCTAGAGATTTCGCTAGCGGGACCTCCCTGGATACGCAGTATTTT. It translates to CSARDFASGTSLDTQYF.